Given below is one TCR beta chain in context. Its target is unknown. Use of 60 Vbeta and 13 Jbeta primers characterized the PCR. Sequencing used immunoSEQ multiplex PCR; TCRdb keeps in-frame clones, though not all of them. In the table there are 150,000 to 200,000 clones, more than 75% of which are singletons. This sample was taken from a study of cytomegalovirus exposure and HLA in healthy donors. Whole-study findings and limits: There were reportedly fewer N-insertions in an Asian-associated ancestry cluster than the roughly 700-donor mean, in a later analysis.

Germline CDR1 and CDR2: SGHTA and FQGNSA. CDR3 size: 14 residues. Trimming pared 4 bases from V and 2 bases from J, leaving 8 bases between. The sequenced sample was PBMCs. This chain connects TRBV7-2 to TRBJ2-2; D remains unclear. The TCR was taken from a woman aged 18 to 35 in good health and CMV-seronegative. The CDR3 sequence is CASSSRYNTGELFF. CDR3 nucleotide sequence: TGTGCCAGCAGCTCCAGATATAACACCGGGGAGCTGTTTTTT.